Presented here are 31 T cell receptor beta chains from one specimen sequenced in a study of a mutant IDH1 vaccine in newly diagnosed glioma. What these receptors recognize is not known. Sequenced by immunoSEQ multiplex PCR; TCRdb stores in-frame clones only, minus some. This repertoire shows more than 25,000 clones, approximately 90% found once; its top ten account for approximately 2.4%. The time point here: week 23, last vaccination. Each vaccine dose was 300 ug of mutant IDH1 20-mer peptide, with topical imiquimod. The sample here was PBMCs, taken from a glioma patient whose treatment included an IDH1 peptide vaccine. These receptors originate from a man aged 35-49 years with glioma.

For the CDR3, the DNA is TGTGCCAGCAGCGGCCGGTGGGCAGGGTCAGATGAAAAACTGTTTTTT. The encoded protein is CASSGRWAGSDEKLFF. The V gene is TRBV5-6, the J gene TRBJ1-4, with D tentatively TRBD1 (5 bases). Trimming removed 4 bases at V and 6 bases at J, with 19 bases between. Germline CDR1 and CDR2: SGHDT and YYEEEE. This CDR3 has 16 residues.

The genes are TRBV6-1 and TRBJ1-5; TRBD1 might be the D (5 bases). This CDR3 has 13 amino acids. Germline V gene sequence: CDR1 MNHNS, CDR2 SASEGT. Trimming removed 4 bases at V and 9 bases at J, with 13 bases between. As DNA, the CDR3 is TGTGCCAGCAGTGTAGAACAGGCCCTGCCCCAGCATTTT. Translating it yields CASSVEQALPQHF.

In this sample, this clone turned up a few times. The CDR3 region is CASRVGQDYEQYF. CDR3 DNA sequence: TGTGCCAGCAGGGTGGGACAGGATTACGAGCAGTACTTC. V and J are TRBV28 and TRBJ2-7, with 8 bases fitting TRBD1. With 6 bases clipped from V and 4 bases from J, the junction kept 5 bases outside the gene matches. Germline V gene lookup returns CDR1 MDHEN and CDR2 SYDVKM. CDR3 length: 13 residues.

This chain joins TRBV4-2 and TRBJ2-3; tentative D call: TRBD2 (5 bases). CDR1 and CDR2 (germline): LGHNA, YNFKEQ. There are 14 residues in the CDR3. The V end was cut by 3 bases, the J end by 10 bases, with 17 bases between. CDR3 in DNA: TGTGCCAGCAGCCAGGCAGAGAAGGAGAGGGCGCAGTATTTT. Translating gives CASSQAEKERAQYF.

The V gene is TRBV28, the J gene TRBJ1-4; D perhaps matches TRBD1 (6 bases). This CDR3 contains 17 residues. The V gene's germline CDR1 is MDHEN and CDR2 SYDVKM. The V end lost 3 bases, the J end lost 1 base, and 15 bases lay between the germline ends. The CDR3 reads CASSFVGGLGTNEKLFF. The CDR3 DNA reads TGTGCCAGCAGTTTTGTTGGGGGGCTTGGAACTAATGAAAAACTGTTTTTT.

This chain links TRBV11-3 with TRBJ2-5; TRBD2 aligns across 9 bases. J was trimmed by 4 bases and V by 4 bases; bases with no gene match: 7. The CDR3 is 15 amino acids. The V gene's germline CDR1 is SGHNT and CDR2 YENEEA. The CDR3 nucleotides read TGTGCCAGCAGCTCAACTGCGGGAGGGATAGAGACCCAGTACTTC. This encodes CASSSTAGGIETQYF.

This chain links TRBV7-9 with TRBJ1-2; D is uncertain. The CDR3 covers 15 residues. Trimming left V 1 base short and J 4 bases short, with 13 bases between. Germline CDR1 and CDR2: SEHNR and FQNEAQ (reference sequence). The CDR3 nucleotides read TGTGCCAGCAGCTTAGAGGCAGTTAATATCTATGGCTACACCTTC. It codes for CASSLEAVNIYGYTF.

The gene calls are TRBV2 and TRBJ2-3, with D hard to call. The CDR3 has 13 residues. V was cut by 5 bases and J by 2 bases, with 8 bases left in between. From germline, CDR1 is SNHLY and CDR2 FYNNEI. CDR3 in amino acids: CASSQRITDTQYF. DNA of the CDR3: TGTGCCAGCAGTCAACGAATCACAGATACGCAGTATTTT.

Concerning this clone itself: Sequence at one end of the junction differs from germline and may be a read error. V is TRBV7-2 and J is TRBJ1-2, with 7 bases that match TRBD1. This CDR3 contains 15 residues. Germline V gene lookup returns CDR1 SGHTA and CDR2 FQGNSA. The CDR3 nucleotides are TGTGCCAGCACCTTATTGCAGGGGGGAAACTATGGCTACACCTTC. Encoded protein: CASTLLQGGNYGYTF.

The genes are TRBV10-2 and TRBJ1-3, with a possible D match to TRBD1 (6 bases). Deletions cut 10 bases from V and 4 bases from J, with 20 bases between. The CDR3 has 15 residues. CDR1 is WSHSY, CDR2 SAAADI, per germline. CDR3 DNA: TGCGCCACCAAAAAAGAGGGGGGGACGGGAAACACCATATATTTT. Residues: CATKKEGGTGNTIYF.

J is TRBJ2-1 and V is TRBV4-1; D is ambiguous. The germline V and J ends were trimmed by 0 bases and 10 bases, with 10 bases remaining between them. The CDR3 contains 13 residues. Per the germline V gene, CDR1 is MGHRA and CDR2 is YSYEKL. Here the CDR3 DNA reads TGCGCCAGCAGCCAAGAACTCGGGCCCGAGCAGTTCTTC. It codes for CASSQELGPEQFF.

The chain links TRBV7-2 to TRBJ2-2; either TRBD1 or TRBD2 may fit D (6 bases each). Trimming pared 6 bases from V and 1 base from J, leaving 15 bases between. The germline CDR1 and CDR2 sequences are SGHTA and FQGNSA. This CDR3 spans 16 amino acids. CDR3 nucleotide sequence: TGTGCCAGCAGGCCTAGGGGGGACATGAACACCGGGGAGCTGTTTTTT. Amino acid sequence: CASRPRGDMNTGELFF.

The chain combines TRBV7-2 with TRBJ2-1; 8 nucleotides agree with TRBD1. Germline V gene lookup returns CDR1 SGHTA and CDR2 FQGNSA. The CDR3 spans 18 residues. With 0 bases clipped from V and 5 bases from J, the junction kept 12 bases outside the gene matches. The DNA for the CDR3 is TGTGCCAGCAGCTTAGCCCACAGGGCGGGACAGGCAAACAATGAGCAGTTCTTC. This gives the protein CASSLAHRAGQANNEQFF. Based on the CDR3 plus reference TRBV7-2 and TRBJ2-1, the full variable domain is GAGVSQSPSNKVTEKGKDVELRCDPISGHTALYWYRQSLGQGLEFLIYFQGNSAPDKSGLPSDRFSAERTGGSVSTLTIQRTQQEDSAVYLCASSLAHRAGQANNEQFFGPGTRLTVL.

The chain has TRBV6-6 and TRBJ2-7, with a tentative D call TRBD2 (6 bases). CDR3 length equals 15 residues. The germline V and J ends were trimmed by 5 bases and 4 bases, with 18 bases remaining between them. Per germline, CDR1 MNHNY and CDR2 SVGAGI (reference sequence). The CDR3 spells CASSAGTAGWYEQYV. The DNA of the CDR3 is TGTGCCAGCAGTGCTGGGACGGCGGGATGGTACGAGCAGTACGTC.

This chain connects TRBV7-9 to TRBJ2-7; tentatively, D is TRBD1 (6 bases). CDR1 and CDR2 (germline): SEHNR, FQNEAQ (reference sequence). CDR3 size: 15 residues. Trimming removed 6 bases from V and 5 bases from J, with 20 bases in between. The CDR3 region is CASRPGTLIPHEQYF. CDR3 nucleotide sequence: TGTGCCAGCAGGCCCGGGACATTAATTCCCCACGAGCAGTACTTC.

The J gene is TRBJ1-5, the V gene TRBV10-3, with 8 bases aligning to TRBD1. The junction had 11 bases not matched to a gene; V was cut back by 3 bases and J by 4 bases. This CDR3 contains 17 residues. Germline assignment: CDR1 ENHRY and CDR2 SYGVKD. As DNA, the CDR3 is TGTGCCATCAGTGAATTAGGACAGGGCTTCGGGAATCAGCCCCAGCATTTT. Its translation is CAISELGQGFGNQPQHF.

The rearrangement joins TRBV2 to TRBJ2-3; D not resolved. The CDR3 is 14 amino acids. Germline V CDR1 and CDR2: SNHLY, FYNNEI. Between the trimmed V and J ends, which lost 9 bases and 0 bases, there was a span of 13 bases. The CDR3 DNA sequence: TGTGCCAGTCGGCTCGTGTCAAGCACAGATACGCAGTATTTT. Protein product: CASRLVSSTDTQYF.

V and J are TRBV2 and TRBJ1-5, with a tentative D call TRBD1 (6 bases). This CDR3 spans 14 amino acids. Deletions cut 3 bases from V and 7 bases from J, with 13 bases between. CDR1 SNHLY and CDR2 FYNNEI come from the germline V gene. CDR3 region: CASSDRGRRQPQHF. CDR3 DNA: TGTGCCAGCAGTGACAGGGGTCGGCGACAGCCCCAGCATTTT.

J is TRBJ2-5 and V is TRBV25-1; 8 bases fit TRBD1. Per germline, CDR1 MGHDK and CDR2 SYGVNS. Losses at the gene ends were 4 bases for V and 4 bases for J; bases not matched to a gene: 5. The CDR3 spans 14 residues. CDR3 residues: CASSGSGTGETQYF. CDR3 coding DNA: TGTGCCAGCAGTGGATCCGGGACAGGAGAGACCCAGTACTTC.

The chain employs TRBV2 and TRBJ1-4; 9 bases are shared with TRBD1. Per germline, CDR1 SNHLY and CDR2 FYNNEI. Unmatched junction bases numbered 8, after V lost 7 bases and J lost 8 bases. The CDR3 is made up of 14 amino acids. The CDR3 reads CASTRDRAGEKLFF. CDR3 nucleotide sequence: TGTGCCAGCACTCGGGACAGGGCGGGGGAAAAACTGTTTTTT.

In its sample, this clone was seen a few times. The CDR3 sequence is CAWRPASSGSPLHF. The CDR3 DNA is TGTGCCTGGAGGCCCGCCTCGTCAGGTTCACCCCTCCACTTT. The V call is TRBV30, the J call TRBJ1-6, with D unresolved. V dropped 3 bases and J dropped 9 bases, with 15 bases sitting between them. This CDR3 spans 14 amino acids. The V gene's germline CDR1 is GTSNPN and CDR2 SVGIG (reference sequence).

The gene calls are TRBV5-8 and TRBJ1-3; D remains unclear. V was shortened by 1 base and J by 1 base, with 3 bases between the two germline ends. This CDR3 has 13 amino acids. The germline V gene encodes CDR1 SGHTS and CDR2 YDEGEE. CDR3 residues: CASSLYSGNTIYF. The DNA of the CDR3 is TGTGCCAGCAGCTTGTATTCTGGAAACACCATATATTTT. Drawing the rest from reference TRBV5-8 and TRBJ1-3, the complete variable domain is EAGVTQSPTHLIKTRGQQATLRCSPISGHTSVYWYQQALGLGLQFLLWYDEGEERNRGNFPPRFSGRQFPNYSSELNVNALELEDSALYLCASSLYSGNTIYFGEGSWLTVV.

The V gene is TRBV30, the J gene TRBJ2-4; the match to TRBD1 covers 11 bases. Germline CDR1 and CDR2: GTSNPN and SVGIG (reference sequence). CDR3 length equals 15 residues. The V gene end was trimmed by 3 bases and the J gene end by 3 bases; junction bases not matched to a gene: 4. The CDR3 sequence is CAWRGDRGGKNIQYF. The DNA for the CDR3 is TGTGCCTGGAGAGGGGACAGGGGGGGCAAAAACATTCAGTACTTC.

This clone has only a few counts. The chain uses TRBV2 and TRBJ2-2, with D possibly being TRBD1 (6 bases). Germline values: CDR1 SNHLY, CDR2 FYNNEI. The germline V and J ends were trimmed by 6 bases and 0 bases, with 14 bases remaining between them. CDR3 length: 16 amino acids. The CDR3 loop reads CASSDNRAANTGELFF. DNA of the CDR3: TGTGCCAGCAGCGATAACAGGGCCGCGAACACCGGGGAGCTGTTTTTT.

The chain is built from TRBV7-9 and TRBJ1-4; D gene ambiguous. V was pared by 5 bases and J by 5 bases, with 15 bases between. Germline V lookup: CDR1 SEHNR, CDR2 FQNEAQ (reference sequence). This CDR3 contains 15 residues. The CDR3 DNA is TGTGCCAGCAGCCAGGACGGCTCCTTAAATGAAAAACTGTTTTTT. Protein sequence: CASSQDGSLNEKLFF. Complete variable domain (other parts from reference TRBV7-9 and TRBJ1-4): DTGVSQNPRHKITKRGQNVTFRCDPISEHNRLYWYRQTLGQGPEFLTYFQNEAQLEKSRLLSDRFSAERPKGSFSTLEIQRTEQGDSAMYLCASSQDGSLNEKLFFGSGTQLSVL.

The chain carries TRBV6-5 and TRBJ1-1; the D gene is possibly TRBD1 (6 bases). Germline values: CDR1 MNHEY, CDR2 SVGAGI. The ends were cut back, 6 bases at V and 1 base at J, with 12 bases in the middle. CDR3 length: 14 residues. The CDR3 loop reads CASSDRLPNTEAFF. The CDR3 DNA is TGTGCCAGCAGCGACAGGTTACCGAACACTGAAGCTTTCTTT.

The V gene is TRBV28, the J gene TRBJ1-2; the D gene is possibly TRBD1 (6 bases). The CDR3 has 11 amino acids. Germline CDR1 MDHEN, CDR2 SYDVKM. The germline V and J ends were trimmed by 4 bases and 10 bases, with 10 bases remaining between them. CDR3 DNA sequence: TGTGCCAGCAGTTCGGACAGACCCTACACCTTC. It yields the protein CASSSDRPYTF.

The J gene is TRBJ2-7, the V gene TRBV1; the table's D call, TRBD1, has no DNA check behind it. TRBV1 is deemed a pseudogene. CDR3 size: 15 residues. The CDR3 nucleotides read TGCACCAGCAGCCTCCAGACAGGCTCTACCTACGAGCAGTACTTC. It specifies CTSSLQTGSTYEQYF.

The chain joins TRBV28 to TRBJ2-1; 8 positions match TRBD2. Germline lookup yields CDR1 MDHEN and CDR2 SYDVKM. CDR3 size: 16 residues. V was pared by 6 bases and J by 5 bases, with 12 bases of the junction left unmatched. The CDR3 DNA reads as TGTGCCAGCAGCCTCCGGGGGGGAACCTTTGACAATGAGCAGTTCTTC. Translation gives CASSLRGGTFDNEQFF.

The chain employs TRBV18 and TRBJ1-2, with 9 nucleotides matching TRBD1. CDR1 and CDR2 from the germline V gene are KGHSH and LQKENI. CDR3 length: 13 residues. Losses at the gene ends were 3 bases for V and 4 bases for J; bases not matched to a gene: 0. The CDR3 region is CASSPTGGYGYTF. The CDR3 DNA follows: TGTGCCAGCTCACCGACAGGGGGCTATGGCTACACCTTC.

The rearrangement links TRBV7-8 to TRBJ2-2; D is unclear. Germline CDR1 is SGHVS and CDR2 is FQNEAQ. The CDR3 has 14 residues. Trimming cost V 4 bases and J 6 bases, with 12 bases left between them. For the CDR3, the DNA is TGTGCCAGCAGCTCAAGTACTTCCGCCGGGGAGCTGTTTTTT. This codes for CASSSSTSAGELFF.